Listed below are T cell receptor beta chains from one sample, sequenced in a study of control samples from healthy donors and cancer patients. Method: immunoSEQ multiplex PCR; TCRdb's copy keeps in-frame clones and lacks some. The profile shows roughly 370,000 clones, over 75% of them singletons. The material sequenced was PBMCs. The source is a man in his forties with head and neck cancer. Both conserved end residues are trimmed from each CDR3. Each record gives: V gene, J gene, CDR3 protein.

V: TRBV24-1
J: TRBJ2-1
CDR3: ATRRTGTESGEQF

V: TRBV7-9
J: TRBJ2-2
CDR3: ASSLDGRLF

V: TRBV9
J: TRBJ2-5
CDR3: ASSVTRGRGETQY

V: TRBV7-3
J: TRBJ2-3
CDR3: ASSRLVRSTDTQY

V: TRBV29-1
J: TRBJ2-3
CDR3: SVAGRVRDTQY

V: TRBV7-2
J: TRBJ1-1
CDR3: ASSAVSGYTEAF

V: TRBV6-5
J: TRBJ2-2
CDR3: ASPPPGFSGELF

V: TRBV14
J: TRBJ1-6
CDR3: ASSQEGVTLH

V: TRBV5-6
J: TRBJ2-7
CDR3: ASSRTSSYEQY

V: TRBV9
J: TRBJ1-1
CDR3: ASSPLSFAEAF

V: TRBV19
J: TRBJ1-1
CDR3: ASSIRNTEAF

V: TRBV30
J: TRBJ2-7
CDR3: AWSRDSNYEQY

V: TRBV7-8
J: TRBJ2-2
CDR3: ASSLRRPDTGELF

V: TRBV4-2
J: TRBJ2-1
CDR3: ASSLGLVNEQF

V: TRBV2
J: TRBJ1-1
CDR3: ASSVREGTEAF

V: TRBV2
J: TRBJ2-5
CDR3: ASRPERWGGQETQY

V: TRBV28
J: TRBJ2-7
CDR3: ASLLSGLTSPYEQY

V: TRBV29-1
J: TRBJ1-3
CDR3: SVESGTDTIY

V: TRBV7-2
J: TRBJ2-7
CDR3: ASSLGQGANYEQY

V: TRBV4-2
J: TRBJ1-1
CDR3: ASSRPGQHTEAF

V: TRBV14
J: TRBJ2-1
CDR3: ASSPLAGGVNEQF

V: TRBV27
J: TRBJ2-7
CDR3: ASSPQGDTSYKQY

V: TRBV28
J: TRBJ2-5
CDR3: ASSLGVSRGKETQY

V: TRBV5-5
J: TRBJ2-3
CDR3: ASSPTGSSTDTQY

V: TRBV19
J: TRBJ2-7
CDR3: ASSAGRGRSYEQY

V: TRBV6-5
J: TRBJ2-2
CDR3: ASRGLADTGELF

V: TRBV7-9
J: TRBJ1-1
CDR3: ASSEQGLNTEAF

V: TRBV5-4
J: TRBJ2-7
CDR3: ASSLGGGPTYEQY

V: TRBV15
J: TRBJ1-2
CDR3: ATSRPASGYT